This TCR beta chain was retrieved from a study of T cells in Graves' hyperthyroidism and ophthalmopathy. Overall study results and limits: In the blood, most expanded thyroid clonotypes above 0.001 appeared as well. Model-based prediction identified ophthalmopathy a median roughly 5.9 months prior to its onset.

RNA transcripts provided the source from which TCR beta CDR3 regions were amplified. RT-PCR in the first round (using the HTBI primer set) targeted the TCR CDR3. TCRdb ran MiXCR on the multiplex PCR reads and lists one entry per CDR3 protein. Altogether 300,000 or so distinct CDR3 sequences are present, about a sixth being singletons, with the ten largest covering 55% to 60%. Notes on this clonotype: Its antigen remains unknown. A much more abundant neighbour one base away suggests this may be a read error.

Clinicians diagnosed patients from clinical symptoms, serum thyroxine and TRAb, thyroid ultrasound and orbital computed tomography. Fresh 10 ml peripheral blood yielded PBMCs. This sequence originates from a woman aged 55-70 years with Graves' ophthalmopathy. Specimen: blood.

Written as DNA, the CDR3 is TGTGCCAGCAGTACCGACCGACAGTCCTACCCCTACGAGCAGTTCTTC. Translating gives CASSTDRQSYPYEQFF. The V gene is TRBV6-2 or TRBV6-3, the J gene TRBJ2-7; possible D gene TRBD1, 5 bases. The J call may be incorrect, as the DNA end agrees better with TRBJ2-1. This CDR3 is built from 16 residues. From germline, CDR1 is MNHEY and CDR2 SVGEGT.